A selection of T cell receptor beta chains follows, all from one sample in a study of persistence of HIV-infected CD4 T cells. Their target antigens are unknown. The assay was immunoSEQ multiplex PCR, and TCRdb's table has in-frame clones only and misses some. The sample contains roughly 20,000 clones, roughly 74% of which appear only once. The sequencing used CD4+ T cells sorted from PBMCs after roughly 18-hour stimulation, collected from a patient who received antiretroviral therapy. The receptors come from an adult man with HIV who was CMV-seropositive. The CDR3 runs from the conserved cysteine through the conserved F or W.

V gene: TRBV3-1/TRBV3-2
CDR3 protein: CASSPQPSTAGEQYF

V gene: TRBV6-2/TRBV6-3
CDR3 protein: CASSGQGEAGELFF

V gene: TRBV24-1
CDR3 protein: CATSEGQGINQPQHF

V gene: TRBV12-3/TRBV12-4
CDR3 protein: CASRERTEAFF

V gene: TRBV5-4
CDR3 protein: CASSLGGARSGANVLTF

V gene: TRBV18
CDR3 protein: CASSVGLSGANVLTF

V gene: TRBV7-3
CDR3 protein: CASSLNRLNNEQFF

V gene: TRBV12-3/TRBV12-4
CDR3 protein: CASRSYNEQFF

V gene: TRBV3-1/TRBV3-2
CDR3 protein: CASSPAPRGRSPLHF

V gene: TRBV6-1
CDR3 protein: CASSELGGAHEQYF

V gene: TRBV9
CDR3 protein: CASTGGGAGTDTQYF

V gene: TRBV5-6
CDR3 protein: CASSPRLRDGSPLHF

V gene: TRBV29-1
CDR3 protein: CSAQAGSTEAFF

V gene: TRBV9
CDR3 protein: CASSVDGRRQNTGELFF

V gene: TRBV1
CDR3 protein: CTSSLPGAKIPYEQYF

V gene: TRBV5-1
CDR3 protein: CASSLGVGEQYF

V gene: TRBV19
CDR3 protein: CASSLPGRANEQFF

V gene: TRBV21-1
CDR3 protein: CASSPAENTEAFF

V gene: TRBV5-1
CDR3 protein: CASRGEADTQYF

V gene: TRBV29-1
CDR3 protein: CSVGDGYSTDTQYF

V gene: TRBV18
CDR3 protein: CASSAQGANTEAFF

V gene: TRBV2
CDR3 protein: CASRPDRVNEKLFF

V gene: TRBV5-5
CDR3 protein: CASSNDPGGSGNTIYF

V gene: TRBV3-1/TRBV3-2
CDR3 protein: CASSQDRGQGVNTIYF

V gene: TRBV4-1
CDR3 protein: CASSPSGANSPLHF

V gene: TRBV3-1/TRBV3-2
CDR3 protein: CASSQGVTNQPQHF

V gene: TRBV6-5
CDR3 protein: CASGSPKGLRAFF

V gene: TRBV7-3
CDR3 protein: CASSLNKNTEAFF